These 6 T cell receptor beta chains share one sample of origin, sequenced in a study of CD8 T cells in ankylosing spondylitis. Study-wide results and caveats: Seven to nine highly homologous variants formed a TCR beta motif that appeared characteristic of ankylosing spondylitis blood.

These TCRs are of unknown antigen specificity. TCRdb re-derived calls from the 5' RACE reads in MiXCR, one entry per CDR3 protein. This sample carries 500,000 to 650,000 distinct CDR3 sequences, approximately 5% of them seen once, and the ten largest clones take roughly 3.5%. Sequences were obtained from blood, either unsorted or a sorted T cell fraction (not recorded which). The receptors were sampled from a male donor with ankylosing spondylitis.

This clonotype was observed many times. The chain is built from TRBV20-1 and TRBJ2-1; D not resolved. Germline V CDR1 and CDR2: DFQATT, SNEGSKA (reference sequence). V dropped 6 bases and J dropped 0 bases, with 12 bases sitting between them. This CDR3 spans 14 amino acids. The CDR3 region is CSAKAGPSYNEQFF. The CDR3 DNA is TGCAGTGCGAAAGCCGGGCCCTCCTACAATGAGCAGTTCTTC.

This clonotype was recorded a few times. This CDR3 is CAISRGLAGDLRRDNEQFF. DNA for the CDR3: TGTGCCATCTCCCGCGGTCTAGCGGGAGATCTCAGAAGAGACAATGAGCAGTTCTTC. This chain connects TRBV10-3 to TRBJ2-1, with TRBD2 identical over 10 bases. The CDR3 extends over 19 amino acids. Germline CDR1 reads ENHRY; CDR2 reads SYGVKD. The V gene end was trimmed by 8 bases and the J gene end by 5 bases; junction bases not matched to a gene: 21.

This clonotype was picked up many times. This rearrangement joins TRBV5-1 to TRBJ2-7; a weak D match, TRBD2 (6 bases). The germline V gene encodes CDR1 SGHRS and CDR2 YFSETQ. The CDR3 consists of 15 residues. V lost 4 bases to trimming and J lost 3 bases, with 17 bases between them. The CDR3, as DNA: TGCGCCAGCAGCCTAACCGGGAGCATCCTCTACGAGCAGTACTTC. Protein sequence: CASSLTGSILYEQYF.

This clonotype showed up many times. This rearrangement joins TRBV7-2 to TRBJ2-7, with D possibly matching TRBD2 (6 bases). The CDR3 totals 13 residues. Germline V CDR1 and CDR2: SGHTA, FQGNSA. With 3 bases removed from V and 3 bases from J, the gap between germline ends came to 9 bases. CDR3 nucleotides: TGTGCCAGCAGCTTTCGGGAGAACTACGAGCAGTACTTC. It yields the protein CASSFRENYEQYF.

This clonotype was counted ten times or more. The chain joins TRBV4-3 to TRBJ2-1; no definite D call. The V gene lost 0 bases and the J gene lost 12 bases, with 15 bases spanning the gap. The CDR3 has 14 residues. Germline values: CDR1 LGHNA, CDR2 YSLEER. Here the CDR3 reads CASSQEPPGSGQFF. Here the CDR3 DNA reads TGCGCCAGCAGCCAAGAACCCCCGGGTTCGGGGCAGTTCTTC.

This clonotype occurred many times. The CDR3 is CSAPGQPNYGYTF. In DNA form, the CDR3 reads TGCAGTGCACCGGGACAGCCTAACTATGGCTACACCTTC. The V and J genes are TRBV20-1 and TRBJ1-2, with TRBD1 identical over 7 bases. V shed 6 bases and J 0 bases; nucleotides not matched to a gene: 4. There are 13 residues in the CDR3. Germline V lookup: CDR1 DFQATT, CDR2 SNEGSKA (reference sequence).